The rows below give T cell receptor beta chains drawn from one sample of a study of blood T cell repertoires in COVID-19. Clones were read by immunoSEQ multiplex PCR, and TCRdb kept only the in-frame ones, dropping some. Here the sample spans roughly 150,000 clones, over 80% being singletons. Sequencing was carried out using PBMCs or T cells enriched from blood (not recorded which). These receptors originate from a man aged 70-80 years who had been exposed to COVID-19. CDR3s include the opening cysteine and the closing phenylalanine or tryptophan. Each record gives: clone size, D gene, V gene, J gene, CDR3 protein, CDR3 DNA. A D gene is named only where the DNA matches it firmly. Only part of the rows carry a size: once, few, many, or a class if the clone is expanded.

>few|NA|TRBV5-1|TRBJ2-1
CASRDTNNEQFF
TGCGCCAGCAGGGACACAAACAATGAGCAGTTCTTC
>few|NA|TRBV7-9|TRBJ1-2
CASSPRLSFDGYTF
TGTGCCAGCAGCCCCCGACTCAGTTTTGATGGCTACACCTTC
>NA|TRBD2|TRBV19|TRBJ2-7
CASSIGTSGAYEQYF
TGTGCCAGTAGTATTGGGACTAGCGGGGCCTACGAGCAGTACTTC
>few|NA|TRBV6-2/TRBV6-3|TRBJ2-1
CASSRGGLNEQFF
TGTGCCAGCAGTCGCGGGGGCCTCAATGAGCAGTTCTTC
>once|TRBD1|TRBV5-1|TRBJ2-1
CASRDRQGGLDEQFF
TGCGCCAGCAGGGACAGACAGGGCGGTTTGGATGAGCAGTTCTTC
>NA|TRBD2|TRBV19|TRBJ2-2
CASSTFSGGPPGELFF
TGTGCCAGTAGTACCTTTTCGGGGGGGCCCCCCGGGGAGCTGTTTTTT
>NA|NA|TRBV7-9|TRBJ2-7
CASSLARGYEQYF
TGTGCCAGCAGCTTAGCCCGGGGCTACGAGCAGTACTTC
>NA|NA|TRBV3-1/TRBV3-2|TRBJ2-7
CASSQVSLLRDEQYF
TGTGCCAGCAGCCAAGTGTCCCTCCTCCGAGACGAGCAGTACTTC
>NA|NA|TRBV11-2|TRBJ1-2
CASSLDPAGIGGYTF
TGTGCCAGCAGCTTAGATCCCGCGGGAATAGGTGGCTACACCTTC
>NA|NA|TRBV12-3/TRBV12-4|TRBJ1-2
CASSRDGVYGYTF
TGTGCCAGCAGCCGAGACGGGGTCTATGGCTACACCTTC
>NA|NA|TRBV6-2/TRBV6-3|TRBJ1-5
CASSYGRVGNQPQHF
TGTGCCAGCAGTTACGGCAGGGTTGGCAATCAGCCCCAGCATTTT
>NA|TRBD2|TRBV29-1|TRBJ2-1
CSVEDNSGLSGRAYNEQFF
TGCAGCGTTGAAGATAATAGCGGTCTGAGCGGGAGGGCCTACAATGAGCAGTTCTTC
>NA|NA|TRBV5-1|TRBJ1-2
CASSLEGKKMYGYTF
TGCGCCAGCAGCTTGGAGGGGAAGAAAATGTATGGCTACACCTTC
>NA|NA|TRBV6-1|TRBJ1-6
CASSEVDSIANSPLHF
TGTGCCAGCAGTGAGGTGGACAGCATCGCTAATTCACCCCTCCACTTT
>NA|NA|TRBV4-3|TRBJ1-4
CASSHPKAWANEKLFF
TGCGCCAGCAGCCATCCTAAAGCGTGGGCTAATGAAAAACTGTTTTTT
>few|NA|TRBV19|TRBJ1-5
CASSILGEAQPQHF
TGTGCCAGTAGTATCCTAGGGGAAGCTCAGCCCCAGCATTTT
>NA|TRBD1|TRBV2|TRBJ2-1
CASRRQGAGENNEQFF
TGTGCCAGCAGACGACAGGGAGCAGGGGAAAACAATGAGCAGTTCTTC
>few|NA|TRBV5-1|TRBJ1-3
CASSPGFSGNTIYF
TGCGCCAGCAGTCCAGGGTTCTCTGGAAACACCATATATTTT
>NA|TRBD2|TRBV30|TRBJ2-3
CAWSRLALDTQYF
TGTGCCTGGAGTAGACTAGCGCTGGATACGCAGTATTTT
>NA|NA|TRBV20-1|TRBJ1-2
CSARDSRYTF
TGCAGTGCTAGGGACAGCCGCTACACCTTC
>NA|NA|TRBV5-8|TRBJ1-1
CASSHGNRAWGTEAFF
TGTGCCAGCAGCCATGGGAACAGGGCGTGGGGCACTGAAGCTTTCTTT
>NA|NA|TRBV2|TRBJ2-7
CASELTYEQYF
TGTGCCAGCGAACTGACCTACGAGCAGTACTTC
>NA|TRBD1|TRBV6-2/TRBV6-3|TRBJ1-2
CASSSDRTYGYTF
TGTGCCAGCAGTTCGGACAGGACCTATGGCTACACCTTC
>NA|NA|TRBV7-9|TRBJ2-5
CASSQTWTAQETQYF
TGTGCCAGCAGCCAGACGTGGACAGCACAAGAGACCCAGTACTTC
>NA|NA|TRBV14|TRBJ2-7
CASSFTYEQYF
TGTGCCAGCAGCTTCACCTACGAGCAGTACTTC